A selection of T cell receptor beta chains follows, all from one sample in a study of shared clonotypes between healthy human individuals. Clones were sequenced by immunoSEQ multiplex PCR, and TCRdb holds only the in-frame ones, with some missing. The data hold about 690,000 clones, with 90% observed a single time. The sample comprised memory CD8+ T cells from PBMCs. The source of these receptors is a man aged 18 to 35 in good health. Some clones in this sample may be carry-over from other donors' samples. The CDR3 runs from the conserved cysteine through the conserved F or W. The order of the fields is V gene, D gene, clone size, J gene, CDR3 DNA, CDR3 protein. The D gene is left open where the match is weak. Size is stated for part of the rows, as once, few or many counts, or as a class when the clone is expanded.

TRBV6-1	TRBD1	NA	TRBJ2-7	TGTGCCAGCAGTGACAGGGGGCGATACGAGCAGTACTTC	CASSDRGRYEQYF
TRBV6-6	NA	NA	TRBJ1-1	TGTGCCAGCAGCCTCCCGTCCGGGGCGGGCACTGAAGCTTTCTTT	CASSLPSGAGTEAFF
TRBV15	NA	once	TRBJ1-1	TGTGCCACCAGTAGACTTTCCGACACTGAAGCTTTCTTT	CATSRLSDTEAFF
TRBV7-9	NA	NA	TRBJ1-1	TGTGCCAGCAGCCCGACACTTATGAACACTGAAGCTTTCTTT	CASSPTLMNTEAFF
TRBV7-9	NA	NA	TRBJ2-2	TGTGCCAGCAGGTCCCCGGGACAGAACACCGGGGAGCTGTTTTTT	CASRSPGQNTGELFF
TRBV27	NA	NA	TRBJ2-7	TGTGCCAGCAGTTTCGGACAGACCTACGAGCAGTACTTC	CASSFGQTYEQYF
TRBV19	TRBD1	NA	TRBJ2-2	TGTGCCAGTAGTACGAGACAGGGTAACACCGGGGAGCTGTTTTTT	CASSTRQGNTGELFF
TRBV11-2	NA	NA	TRBJ2-1	TGTGCCAGCAGCTTACCCCAGGATGAGCAGTTCTTC	CASSLPQDEQFF
TRBV11-2	NA	NA	TRBJ2-7	TGTGCCAGCAGCTTAGAGGGAGGCTACGAGCAGTACTTC	CASSLEGGYEQYF
TRBV6-5	NA	NA	TRBJ1-2	TGTGCCAGCAGTTACTCAGGGGGGGACTATGGCTACACCTTC	CASSYSGGDYGYTF
TRBV29-1	TRBD1	NA	TRBJ2-2	TGCAGCGTTTGGTTCATTGCTGGACAGGAGAACACCGGGGAGCTGTTTTTT	CSVWFIAGQENTGELFF
TRBV6-5	NA	NA	TRBJ2-7	TGTGCCATCACCGAGGGGCAGGGTGGTTACGAGCAGTACTTC	CAITEGQGGYEQYF
TRBV2	TRBD1	NA	TRBJ2-7	TGTGCCAGCAGTCCTTGGGACAGGGGGCTTATGCACGAGCAGTACTTC	CASSPWDRGLMHEQYF
TRBV27	NA	NA	TRBJ1-6	TGTGCCAGCAGTTTCAAGTATAATTCACCCCTCCACTTT	CASSFKYNSPLHF